Sequencing of this TCR beta chain was carried out in a study of T cell responses to AZD1222 COVID-19 vaccine. Study as a whole: The study pooled second doses at about 4 or about 12 weeks. General study results and limits: Baseline seropositives among AZD1222 recipients totaled only 5 to 7. Receipt of two AZD1222 doses was followed by a rise in Spike-specific TCR breadth and depth.

The CDR3 sequence is 15 residues long. CDR1 MGHRA and CDR2 YSYEKL come from the germline V gene. The V and J ends lost 1 base and 2 bases respectively, with 9 bases between them. Turning to this clone: Its matching antigen is unknown.

Sequencing used immunoSEQ multiplex PCR; TCRdb keeps in-frame clones, though not all of them. The sample has 120,000 or so clones, approximately 89% seen once; the top ten hold 8% to 13%. The receptor was isolated from an adult in good health. The chain joins TRBV4-1 to TRBJ2-1; D not certain. Sequences were derived from peripheral blood, sampled on day 0 of AZD1222 vaccination. CDR3 protein: CASSQAQVPYNEQFF. The DNA of the CDR3 is TGCGCCAGCAGCCAAGCGCAGGTTCCCTACAATGAGCAGTTCTTC.